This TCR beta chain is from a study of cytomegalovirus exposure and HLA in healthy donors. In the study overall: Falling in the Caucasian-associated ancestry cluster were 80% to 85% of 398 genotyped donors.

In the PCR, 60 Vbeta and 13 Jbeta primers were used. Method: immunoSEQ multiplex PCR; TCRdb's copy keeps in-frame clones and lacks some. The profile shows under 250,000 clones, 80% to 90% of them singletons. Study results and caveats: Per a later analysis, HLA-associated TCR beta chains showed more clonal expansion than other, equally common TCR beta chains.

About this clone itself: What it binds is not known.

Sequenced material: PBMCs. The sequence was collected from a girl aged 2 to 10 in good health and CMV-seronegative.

The CDR3 nucleotides read TGTGCCAGAAGCTTGACCCGGGACAGGGAAGACCAAGAGACCCAGTACTTC. Protein: CARSLTRDREDQETQYF. The chain is built from TRBV7-5 and TRBJ2-5; the D call of TRBD1 is as the table states it, not checked on the DNA. TRBV7-5 is designated a pseudogene. CDR3 size: 17 residues.